This TCR beta chain is from a study of blood T cells in healthy people across ages. Findings and limits, study-wide: Across the age range, TCR beta diversity per million T cells fell in a roughly linear way. Whereas aged donors had fewer naive CD4+ cells, long-lived donors had more of them and higher diversity.

About this clonotype: What it binds is not known.

This CDR3 has 14 amino acids. Trimming stripped 10 bases from V and 11 bases from J, with 26 bases between. In germline, CDR1 is SEHNR, CDR2 FQNEAQ (reference sequence). With a J-beta primer mix and a sample-barcoded 5' primer, a second PCR ran about 7 to 11 cycles. TCRdb redid the calling of the 5' RACE reads with MiXCR, one entry per CDR3 protein. The sample comprises under 2,000,000 distinct CDR3 sequences, about 50% of which are singletons, and roughly 2.1% rests with the top ten. The chain couples TRBV7-9 to TRBJ2-5; TRBD1 might be the D (5 bases). This TCR was recovered from a woman between 35 and 50 years old in good health. The sequenced material came from blood. The CDR3 loop reads CATREGVPMNEQYF. DNA for the CDR3: TGTGCCACCAGGGAAGGGGTCCCGATGAATGAGCAGTACTTC.